What follows describes a single T cell receptor (beta chain). Its antigen remains unidentified. CDR1 and CDR2 from the germline V gene are WNHNN and SYGVQD (reference sequence). The length of the CDR3 is 15 residues. V lost 0 bases and J lost 3, with 10 bases in between. These data originate in a study of T cell responses to AZD1222 COVID-19 vaccine. The assay was immunoSEQ multiplex PCR, and TCRdb's table has in-frame clones only and misses some. Among over 150,000 clones listed, roughly 90% were seen once. Study-wide findings and caveats: Researchers took repertoire samples only after the peak T cell response had come. Unmutated variant regions are reportedly targeted by nearly half of spike-specific TCRs.

The input for sequencing was peripheral blood, taken on day 0 of AZD1222 vaccination. V gene TRBV10-1 combines with J gene TRBJ2-3; D is ambiguous. This TCR derives from an adult in good health. The DNA for the CDR3 is TGCGCCAGCAGTGAGTCAGATAGAAGTACAGATACGCAGTATTTT. Translated, it gives CASSESDRSTDTQYF.